Below, 16 T cell receptor beta chains from the same sample are listed, as sequenced in a study of OX40 agonist ivuxolimab in advanced cancers. This table comes from immunoSEQ multiplex PCR, and its TCRdb copy is limited to in-frame clones, with some not included. The sample contains 70,000 to 95,000 clones, more than 85% of which appear only once. The material sequenced was CD4+ or CD8+ T cells sorted from blood, taken in a trial of the OX40 agonist ivuxolimab. All receptors derive from an adult with an advanced solid tumor such as melanoma, head and neck, liver or kidney cancer.

The rearrangement links TRBV5-4 to TRBJ2-5; D perhaps matches TRBD1 (5 bases). The DNA end favors TRBJ2-7, so the J call may be wrong. The CDR3 is 17 amino acids. Looked up from germline, CDR1 is SGHNT and CDR2 is YYREEE (reference sequence). The CDR3, as DNA: TGTGCCAGCAGCTTGGCCACTCGTGGGGCCCGATCCTACGAGCAGTACTTC. Amino acid sequence: CASSLATRGARSYEQYF.

The chain carries TRBV28 and TRBJ1-2; 7 bases agree with TRBD1. Trimming took 2 bases from V and 0 from J; bases not matched to a gene: 0. From germline, CDR1 is MDHEN and CDR2 SYDVKM. The CDR3 runs 14 residues. The CDR3, as DNA: TGTGCCAGCAGTTTAGGGACAGCTAACTATGGCTACACCTTC. It specifies CASSLGTANYGYTF.

V gene TRBV4-1 combines with J gene TRBJ1-3, with TRBD1 matching 10 bases. CDR1 and CDR2 from the germline V gene are MGHRA and YSYEKL. The CDR3 runs to 17 residues. After removal of 0 bases from V and 3 bases from J, the junction contained 5 bases not matched to a gene. In DNA, the CDR3 is TGCGCCAGCAGCCAAGACCGACAGGGGGCATTTGGAAACACCATATATTTT. Protein: CASSQDRQGAFGNTIYF.

This CDR3 reads CASSLPKIEPGQGATDTQYF. CDR3 sequence (DNA): TGTGCCAGCAGTTTACCCAAAATTGAACCGGGACAGGGGGCGACAGATACGCAGTATTTT. V and J are TRBV28 and TRBJ2-3, with 12 bases that match TRBD1. This CDR3 is built from 20 residues. Germline trimming cut 2 bases from V and 3 bases from J; bases unmatched to any gene: 15. Germline CDR1 MDHEN, CDR2 SYDVKM.

This chain uses TRBV7-9 with TRBJ1-1; D remains unclear. Trimming left V 7 bases short and J 1 base short, with 7 bases between. The CDR3 has 12 residues. Germline loops: CDR1 SEHNR, CDR2 FQNEAQ (reference sequence). The CDR3 bases are TGTGCCAGCAACGGTTGGAACACTGAAGCTTTCTTT. This codes for CASNGWNTEAFF.

The rearrangement joins TRBV25-1 to TRBJ2-6; the D gene is possibly TRBD1 (6 bases). This CDR3 region has 18 residues. CDR1 and CDR2 from the germline V gene are MGHDK and SYGVNS. Trimming took off 0 bases at V and 0 bases at J, with 12 bases between the two ends. CDR3 protein: CASSEYYRVLSGANVLTF. The CDR3 DNA reads TGTGCCAGCAGTGAATATTACAGGGTCCTCTCTGGGGCCAACGTCCTGACTTTC.

The chain recombines TRBV19 with TRBJ2-1; 12 bases align to TRBD2. Germline-derived CDR1 and CDR2 are LNHDA and SQIVND (reference sequence). This CDR3 spans 15 amino acids. Trimming cost V 7 bases and J 6 bases; bases outside gene matches: 7. DNA for the CDR3: TGTGCCAGTACCCCTAGCGGGAGGGCCGGCAATGAGCAGTTCTTC. Residues: CASTPSGRAGNEQFF. Full variable domain (remainder filled in from reference TRBV19 and TRBJ2-1): DGGITQSPKYLFRKEGQNVTLSCEQNLNHDAMYWYRQDPGQGLRLIYYSQIVNDFQKGDIAEGYSVSREKKESFPLTVTSAQKNPTAFYLCASTPSGRAGNEQFFGPGTRLTVL.

In this sample, this clone turned up once. The chain recombines TRBV6-5 with TRBJ1-4, with D possibly matching TRBD1 (6 bases). V lost 5 bases and J lost 7, with 17 bases in between. The CDR3 is made up of 15 amino acids. Per germline, CDR1 MNHEY and CDR2 SVGAGI. The CDR3 region is CASSPPGHQAEKLFF. The CDR3 nucleotides read TGTGCCAGCAGTCCTCCGGGACATCAGGCTGAAAAACTGTTTTTT.

This chain links TRBV28 with TRBJ1-4; 7 positions match TRBD1. This CDR3 is built from 15 residues. The V segment lost 6 bases and the J segment 0 bases; nucleotides outside the gene matches: 4. Germline V gene sequence: CDR1 MDHEN, CDR2 SYDVKM. The CDR3 is CASSLDRATNEKLFF. The CDR3 region has the DNA TGTGCCAGCAGCCTAGACAGGGCAACTAATGAAAAACTGTTTTTT.

V and J are TRBV18 and TRBJ2-6, with a tentative D call TRBD1 (6 bases). The germline gives CDR1 KGHSH, CDR2 LQKENI. V was trimmed by 3 bases and J by 0 bases, leaving 12 bases between them. This CDR3 has 17 residues. CDR3 residues: CASSPRTVTSGANVLTF. The CDR3 DNA is TGTGCCAGCTCACCTCGGACAGTTACCTCTGGGGCCAACGTCCTGACTTTC.

The chain employs TRBV9 and TRBJ2-2; a possible D gene is TRBD1 (6 bases). This CDR3 region has 15 residues. Germline V CDR1 and CDR2: SGDLS, YYNGEE. V gave up 2 bases and J gave up 0 bases, with 8 bases separating them. CDR3: CASSVGATNTGELFF. In DNA form, the CDR3 reads TGTGCCAGCAGCGTGGGGGCGACGAACACCGGGGAGCTGTTTTTT.

The V call is TRBV28, the J call TRBJ2-7, with 14 nucleotides matching TRBD2. The V and J ends lost 6 bases and 5 bases, in that order; junction bases with no gene match: 6. CDR3 size: 15 residues. Germline CDR1 is MDHEN and CDR2 is SYDVKM. CDR3 in amino acids: CASSSGLAGEDEQYF. In DNA, the CDR3 is TGTGCCAGCAGCTCGGGACTAGCGGGAGAGGACGAGCAGTACTTC. The entire variable domain, with the rest obtained from reference TRBV28 and TRBJ2-7, is as follows: DVKVTQSSRYLVKRTGEKVFLECVQDMDHENMFWYRQDPGLGLRLIYFSYDVKMKEKGDIPEGYSVSREKKERFSLILESASTNQTSMYLCASSSGLAGEDEQYFGPGTRLTVT.

This chain links TRBV4-1 with TRBJ2-5; TRBD2 matches at 14 bases. J gave up 2 bases and V 0 bases, and 5 bases lay outside the gene matches. CDR1 is MGHRA, CDR2 YSYEKL, per germline. This CDR3 spans 18 amino acids. This CDR3 reads CASSQDLGTSGSQETQYF. The CDR3 DNA follows: TGCGCCAGCAGCCAAGATCTAGGGACTAGCGGGAGTCAAGAGACCCAGTACTTC.

The chain couples TRBV18 to TRBJ2-5; D is tentatively TRBD1 or TRBD2 (5 bases each). This CDR3 comprises 15 residues. Deletions cut 1 base from V and 1 base from J, with 10 bases between. Germline values: CDR1 KGHSH, CDR2 LQKENI. CDR3 protein: CASSPRGPSQETQYF. CDR3 nucleotides: TGTGCCAGCTCACCACGGGGACCGAGCCAAGAGACCCAGTACTTC.

The rearrangement joins TRBV7-6 to TRBJ2-2, with TRBD1 matching over 12 bases. With V trimmed by 5 bases and J by 2 bases, 3 bases remained unmatched. Germline CDR1 SGHVS, CDR2 FNYEAQ. This CDR3 is built from 16 residues. CDR3 DNA: TGTGCCAGCAGCCTTGGGACAGGGGGCAACACCGGGGAGCTGTTTTTT. Translated: CASSLGTGGNTGELFF.

This rearrangement joins TRBV5-6 to TRBJ2-5; unclear D gene. The CDR3 sequence is 14 residues long. The V end lost 3 bases, the J end lost 6 bases, and 15 bases lay between the germline ends. The germline V gene encodes CDR1 SGHDT and CDR2 YYEEEE. The chain's CDR3 is CASSSFGGKKTQYF. In DNA form, the CDR3 reads TGTGCCAGCAGCTCGTTTGGTGGTAAAAAGACCCAGTACTTC.